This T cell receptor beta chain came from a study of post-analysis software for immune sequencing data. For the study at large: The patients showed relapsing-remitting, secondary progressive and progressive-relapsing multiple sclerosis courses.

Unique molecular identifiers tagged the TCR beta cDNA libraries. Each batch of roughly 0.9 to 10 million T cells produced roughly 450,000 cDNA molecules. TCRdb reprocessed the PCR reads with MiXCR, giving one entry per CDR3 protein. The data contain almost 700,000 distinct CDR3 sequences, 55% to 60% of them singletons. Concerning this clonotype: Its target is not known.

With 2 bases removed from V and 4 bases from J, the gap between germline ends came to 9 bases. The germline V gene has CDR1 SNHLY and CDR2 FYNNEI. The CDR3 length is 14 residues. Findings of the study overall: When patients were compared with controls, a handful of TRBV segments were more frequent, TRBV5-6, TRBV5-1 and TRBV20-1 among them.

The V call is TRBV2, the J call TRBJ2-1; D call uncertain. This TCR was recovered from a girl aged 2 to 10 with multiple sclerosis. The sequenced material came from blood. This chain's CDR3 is CASSEFGEYNEQFF. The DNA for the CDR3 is TGTGCCAGCAGTGAATTTGGAGAGTACAATGAGCAGTTCTTC.